These 25 T cell receptor beta chains came from one sample sequenced in a study of beta chain features in type 1 diabetes. Sequenced material consisted of expressed TCRB transcripts (all of the isolated RNA was reverse transcribed). Profiling relied on immunoSEQ multiplex PCR, and the TCRdb table lists in-frame clones only, not all of them. The repertoire has about 470,000 clones, about 29% of them found once; the top ten carry about 0.065%. The material sequenced was naive CD4+ T cells from blood. The receptors come from a man between 18 and 29 years old in good health.

In its sample, this clone was seen a few times. The genes are TRBV7-9 and TRBJ2-7; D ambiguous. Trimming removed 5 bases at V and 0 bases at J, with 23 bases between. The CDR3 runs to 18 residues. CDR1 is SEHNR, CDR2 FQNEAQ, per germline (reference sequence). The CDR3 protein is CASSRAPTDRPSSYEQYF. DNA for the CDR3: TGTGCCAGCAGCCGAGCCCCTACGGATCGGCCGTCCTCCTACGAGCAGTACTTC.

The genes are TRBV7-2 and TRBJ1-5; 8 nucleotides align to TRBD1. Trimming at V came to 5 bases and at J to 5 bases, leaving 8 bases not matched to a gene. Germline values: CDR1 SGHTA, CDR2 FQGNSA. CDR3 size: 15 residues. CDR3 in amino acids: CASSKDRAGDQPQHF. In DNA form, the CDR3 reads TGTGCCAGCAGCAAGGACAGGGCGGGAGATCAGCCCCAGCATTTT.

This clone showed up just a few times. The V call is TRBV29-1, the J call TRBJ2-2; D uncertain. V lost 5 bases and J lost 0, with 7 bases in between. The CDR3 length is 13 residues. Germline values: CDR1 SQVTM, CDR2 ANQGSEA. CDR3: CSVLRPNTGELFF. The CDR3 DNA reads as TGCAGCGTTCTACGCCCGAACACCGGGGAGCTGTTTTTT.

The chain carries TRBV7-9 and TRBJ2-1, with TRBD2 matching 9 bases. V lost 5 bases, J lost 9 bases, and 5 bases stayed unmatched. The CDR3 is made up of 13 amino acids. CDR1 and CDR2 from the germline V gene are SEHNR and FQNEAQ (reference sequence). The CDR3 DNA reads as TGTGCCAGCAGCGCTCGACTAGCGGCTGAGCAGTTCTTC. Translation: CASSARLAAEQFF.

The V and J genes are TRBV29-1 and TRBJ2-1; D is possibly TRBD2 (6 bases). Germline CDR1 is SQVTM and CDR2 is ANQGSEA. This CDR3 comprises 15 residues. V lost 7 bases and J 2 bases, leaving 18 bases between the germline ends. The CDR3 sequence is CSAQSPGDAYNEQFF. The DNA of the CDR3 is TGCAGCGCCCAGTCCCCGGGAGATGCCTACAATGAGCAGTTCTTC.

The rearrangement joins TRBV7-2 to TRBJ1-1; D is undetermined. Trimming took off 2 bases at V and 8 bases at J, with 15 bases between the two ends. The CDR3 runs to 14 residues. The germline CDR1 and CDR2 sequences are SGHTA and FQGNSA. The CDR3 protein is CASSLSGGASEAFF. The CDR3 nucleotides are TGTGCCAGCAGCTTATCAGGCGGAGCCTCCGAAGCTTTCTTT.

This chain uses TRBV10-3 with TRBJ2-1, with 7 bases that match TRBD2. The CDR3 runs 14 residues. Per the germline V gene, CDR1 is ENHRY and CDR2 is SYGVKD. Unmatched junction bases numbered 5, after V lost 4 bases and J lost 5 bases. The CDR3 region has the DNA TGTGCCATCAGTGGATCTAGCGGAAACAATGAGCAGTTCTTC. This sequence encodes CAISGSSGNNEQFF.

This clone has only a few counts. The chain employs TRBV11-1 and TRBJ2-7; possible D gene TRBD1, 6 bases. The CDR3 is made up of 13 amino acids. Trimming cost V 5 bases and J 7 bases, with 15 bases left between them. Germline CDR1 is SGHAT and CDR2 is FQDESV (reference sequence). CDR3 bases: TGTGCCAGCAGCCGCAACAGGGCCGGTGAGCAGTACTTC. As protein: CASSRNRAGEQYF.

This rearrangement joins TRBV7-8 to TRBJ1-2, with a weak D call TRBD1 (6 bases). V was trimmed by 6 bases and J by 7 bases, leaving 18 bases between them. Per the germline V gene, CDR1 is SGHVS and CDR2 is FQNEAQ. The CDR3 consists of 14 residues. DNA for the CDR3: TGTGCCAGCAGACCTCTACAGGGAGGAGTTGGCTACACCTTC. This translates into CASRPLQGGVGYTF.

Remarks on this clone: The same CDR3 can be traced to other DNA sequences in this sample. The chain employs TRBV30 and TRBJ1-2; D unclear. With 0 bases removed from V and 2 bases from J, the gap between germline ends came to 7 bases. The CDR3 contains 13 residues. The V gene's germline CDR1 is GTSNPN and CDR2 SVGIG (reference sequence). CDR3: CAWSVRGNYGYTF. The CDR3 DNA is TGTGCCTGGAGTGTACGTGGCAACTATGGCTACACCTTC.

The rearrangement links TRBV30 to TRBJ1-1, with D uncertain. Germline V CDR1 and CDR2: GTSNPN, SVGIG (reference sequence). Trimming removed 5 bases at V and 4 bases at J, with 11 bases between. The CDR3 extends over 12 amino acids. The chain's CDR3 is CAWAGSGTEAFF. The DNA for the CDR3 is TGTGCCTGGGCCGGGAGTGGCACTGAAGCTTTCTTT.

This sequence joins TRBV4-1 and TRBJ1-1; D is uncertain. Germline V gene data show CDR1 as MGHRA and CDR2 as YSYEKL. CDR3 length equals 15 residues. V shed 2 bases and J shed 6 bases, with 16 bases lying between them. CDR3 nucleotide sequence: TGCGCCAGCAGCCAATCAATACAAAGGGTCGCTGAAGCTTTCTTT. Residues: CASSQSIQRVAEAFF.

This clone was observed a few times. The same CDR3 arises from other DNA sequences in this sample as well. This chain links TRBV5-1 with TRBJ2-5, with D tentatively TRBD1 or TRBD2 (6 bases each). Trimming left V 0 bases short and J 4 bases short, with 7 bases between. The CDR3 extends over 13 amino acids. Per germline, CDR1 SGHRS and CDR2 YFSETQ. As DNA, the CDR3 is TGCGCCAGCAGCTTGGAGGGGGGAGAGACCCAGTACTTC. Translation: CASSLEGGETQYF. Supplemented by reference TRBV5-1 and TRBJ2-5, the full variable domain reads KAGVTQTPRYLIKTRGQQVTLSCSPISGHRSVSWYQQTPGQGLQFLFEYFSETQRNKGNFPGRFSGRQFSNSRSEMNVSTLELGDSALYLCASSLEGGETQYFGPGTRLLVL.

This clone was seen a handful of times. The chain couples TRBV7-2 to TRBJ1-2; D is uncertain. Per germline, CDR1 SGHTA and CDR2 FQGNSA. The ends were cut back, 5 bases at V and 11 bases at J, with 9 bases in the middle. CDR3 size: 10 residues. In DNA, the CDR3 is TGTGCCAGCAGCCAGTACACGTACACCTTC. This translates into CASSQYTYTF.

V and J are TRBV4-1 and TRBJ2-5, with 7 bases lining up with TRBD1. Germline V gene sequence: CDR1 MGHRA, CDR2 YSYEKL. Losses at the gene ends were 3 bases for V and 5 bases for J; bases not matched to a gene: 9. The CDR3 length is 15 residues. CDR3 in amino acids: CASSHGTVNRETQYF. CDR3 nucleotides: TGCGCCAGCAGCCACGGGACAGTCAACAGGGAGACCCAGTACTTC.

The chain uses TRBV9 and TRBJ2-1; D gene uncertain. V was cut by 4 bases and J by 7 bases, with 15 bases left in between. Germline values: CDR1 SGDLS, CDR2 YYNGEE. This CDR3 has 14 residues. The chain's CDR3 is CASSPHSRLNEQFF. The CDR3 nucleotides read TGTGCCAGCAGCCCACACTCACGGCTGAATGAGCAGTTCTTC. Variable domain in full (rest from reference TRBV9 and TRBJ2-1): DSGVTQTPKHLITATGQRVTLRCSPRSGDLSVYWYQQSLDQGLQFLIQYYNGEERAKGNILERFSAQQFPDLHSELNLSSLELGDSALYFCASSPHSRLNEQFFGPGTRLTVL.

The V call is TRBV2, the J call TRBJ2-6; TRBD1 agrees at 10 bases. V dropped 7 bases and J dropped 2; count of bases not matched to a gene: 8. From germline, CDR1 is SNHLY and CDR2 FYNNEI. This CDR3 region has 17 residues. CDR3 nucleotide sequence: TGTGCCAGCACCCCCCGGGACAGGGGTACTGGGGCCAACGTCCTGACTTTC. Protein product: CASTPRDRGTGANVLTF. Using reference TRBV2 and TRBJ2-6 for the parts outside the CDR3, the full variable domain is EPEVTQTPSHQVTQMGQEVILRCVPISNHLYFYWYRQILGQKVEFLVSFYNNEISEKSEIFDDQFSVERPDGSNFTLKIRSTKLEDSAMYFCASTPRDRGTGANVLTFGAGSRLTVL.

V usage is TRBV20-1 and J usage is TRBJ2-7, with D possibly being TRBD2 (6 bases). CDR1 and CDR2 (germline): DFQATT, SNEGSKA (reference sequence). The length of the CDR3 is 11 residues. Between the trimmed V and J ends, which lost 6 bases and 5 bases, there was a span of 11 bases. The CDR3 sequence: CSASKRDEQYF. As DNA, the CDR3 is TGCAGTGCAAGCAAGCGGGACGAGCAGTACTTC.

V is TRBV7-8 and J is TRBJ2-1, with D uncertain. Trimming took 8 bases from V and 0 from J, leaving 11 bases between them. This CDR3 comprises 14 residues. CDR1 is SGHVS and CDR2 is FQNEAQ in the germline V gene. The CDR3 loop reads CASGTRTSYNEQFF. In nucleotides, the CDR3 is TGTGCCAGCGGAACGCGGACCTCCTACAATGAGCAGTTCTTC.

The chain combines TRBV5-1 with TRBJ2-5, with 10 positions matching TRBD1. The CDR3 is made up of 15 amino acids. V was pared by 3 bases and J by 3 bases, with 5 bases of the junction left unmatched. The germline gives CDR1 SGHRS, CDR2 YFSETQ. CDR3 protein: CASSWVTGGKETQYF. Written as DNA, the CDR3 is TGCGCCAGCAGCTGGGTGACAGGGGGCAAAGAGACCCAGTACTTC.

The V and J genes are TRBV29-1 and TRBJ2-7, with TRBD2 matching 11 bases. Trimming took 2 bases from V and 6 from J; bases not matched to a gene: 6. From germline, CDR1 is SQVTM and CDR2 ANQGSEA. The CDR3 is 14 residues long. The CDR3 coding sequence is TGCAGCGTTGAAACTAGCGGGAGTGGGTCCGAGCAGTACTTC. It is translated as CSVETSGSGSEQYF.

The chain is built from TRBV30 and TRBJ2-7; D is uncertain. The CDR3 runs 13 residues. Germline lookup yields CDR1 GTSNPN and CDR2 SVGIG (reference sequence). The CDR3 sequence: CASWTPENYEQYF. CDR3 nucleotides: TGTGCTTCCTGGACGCCGGAAAACTACGAGCAGTACTTC.

This clone was seen a handful of times. J is TRBJ2-5 and V is TRBV28; D is possibly TRBD2 (6 bases). Germline CDR1 is MDHEN and CDR2 is SYDVKM. This CDR3 is 13 amino acids long. V was cut by 7 bases and J by 6 bases, with 15 bases left in between. CDR3 protein: CASNGGWVKTQYF. The CDR3 nucleotides read TGTGCCAGCAACGGGGGTTGGGTTAAGACCCAGTACTTC. Filled out from reference TRBV28 and TRBJ2-5, the complete variable domain reads DVKVTQSSRYLVKRTGEKVFLECVQDMDHENMFWYRQDPGLGLRLIYFSYDVKMKEKGDIPEGYSVSREKKERFSLILESASTNQTSMYLCASNGGWVKTQYFGPGTRLLVL.

CDR3 sequence reads: CATLSSGSITDTQYF. The CDR3 DNA sequence: TGTGCCACCCTATCTAGCGGGAGTATCACAGATACGCAGTATTTT. The rearrangement links TRBV25-1 to TRBJ2-3; TRBD2 matches at 10 bases. The germline CDR1 and CDR2 sequences are MGHDK and SYGVNS. The CDR3 contains 15 residues. Losses at the gene ends were 10 bases for V and 2 bases for J; bases not matched to a gene: 9.

As DNA, the CDR3 is TGTGCCTGGAGTGTCCAGGGGATCGAGCAGTACTTC. Amino acid sequence: CAWSVQGIEQYF. This chain connects TRBV30 to TRBJ2-7; perhaps TRBD1 as D (6 bases). The CDR3 contains 12 residues. V shed 0 bases and J shed 6 bases, with 9 bases lying between them. CDR1 is GTSNPN, CDR2 SVGIG, per germline (reference sequence). The full variable domain, in which reference TRBV30 and TRBJ2-7 provide the parts outside the CDR3, is SQTIHQWPATLVQPVGSPLSLECTVEGTSNPNLYWYRQAAGRGLQLLFYSVGIGQISSEVPQNLSASRPQDRQFILSSKKLLLSDSGFYLCAWSVQGIEQYFGPGTRLTVT.